The 30 T cell receptor beta chains below were found in one sample sequenced in a study of blood T cell repertoires in COVID-19. Some clones are missing from TCRdb's copy, which holds only in-frame ones; the method was immunoSEQ multiplex PCR. The table shows around 300,000 clones, with about 83% occurring only once. Sequenced: peripheral blood. These receptors all come from a young man with active or convalescent COVID-19.

This clone was seen a single time. The chain couples TRBV18 to TRBJ1-1; D call uncertain. The length of the CDR3 is 15 residues. From germline, CDR1 is KGHSH and CDR2 LQKENI. V shed 1 base and J shed 0 bases, with 9 bases lying between them. The DNA for the CDR3 is TGTGCCAGCTCACCACTGGAGTACATGAACACTGAAGCTTTCTTT. It encodes CASSPLEYMNTEAFF.

In this sample, this clone turned up once. The V gene is TRBV4-3, the J gene TRBJ2-3; 7 nucleotides line up with TRBD1. Germline values: CDR1 LGHNA, CDR2 YSLEER. The CDR3 spans 15 residues. The ends lost 3 bases at V and 0 bases at J; junction bases unmatched: 3. This chain's CDR3 is CASSHEGQSTDTQYF. CDR3 bases: TGCGCCAGCAGCCATGAGGGACAGAGCACAGATACGCAGTATTTT.

The chain carries TRBV5-1 and TRBJ2-7; TRBD2 is a possible D gene (6 bases). Germline V gives CDR1 SGHRS, CDR2 YFSETQ. V was cut by 0 bases and J by 2 bases, with 9 bases left in between. The CDR3 is made up of 14 amino acids. CDR3 sequence reads: CASSLVWRAYEQYF. For the CDR3, the DNA is TGCGCCAGCAGCTTGGTTTGGAGGGCCTACGAGCAGTACTTC.

This clone was found a few times. The chain couples TRBV18 to TRBJ1-2; 11 nucleotides agree with TRBD1. The length of the CDR3 is 18 residues. J gave up 3 bases and V 3 bases, and 12 bases lay outside the gene matches. The germline V gene encodes CDR1 KGHSH and CDR2 LQKENI. In DNA form, the CDR3 reads TGTGCCAGCTCACCGAAAACATGGACAGGGGGCGCACACTATGGCTACACCTTC. This gives the protein CASSPKTWTGGAHYGYTF.

This chain links TRBV28 with TRBJ1-4; no clear D gene. This CDR3 spans 17 amino acids. Trimming stripped 3 bases from V and 4 bases from J, with 18 bases between. Germline-derived CDR1 and CDR2 are MDHEN and SYDVKM. CDR3 in DNA: TGTGCCAGCAGTTTCCATCCTGACACTGGCCTTAATGAAAAACTGTTTTTT. This encodes CASSFHPDTGLNEKLFF.

The chain employs TRBV7-3 and TRBJ2-7, with D perhaps TRBD1 (5 bases). V was shortened by 5 bases and J by 2 bases, with 10 bases between the two germline ends. CDR3 length: 13 residues. In germline, CDR1 is SGHTA, CDR2 FQGTGA. The DNA of the CDR3 is TGTGCCAGCAGCAAGGGGCCGACCTACGAGCAGTACTTC. It encodes CASSKGPTYEQYF.

CDR3 DNA: TGTGCCTGGACGAAGAGGAGGGGTTTCGGAGATACGCAGTATTTT. Translation gives CAWTKRRGFGDTQYF. The chain uses TRBV30 and TRBJ2-3; tentative D call: TRBD2 (6 bases). Germline CDR1 reads GTSNPN; CDR2 reads SVGIG (reference sequence). This CDR3 spans 15 amino acids. V was shortened by 4 bases and J by 5 bases, with 19 bases between the two germline ends.

This CDR3 reads CASSPSGGDRETQYF. The DNA of the CDR3 is TGTGCCAGCAGTCCCTCCGGGGGGGACAGAGAGACCCAGTACTTC. J is TRBJ2-5 and V is TRBV5-8; possible D gene TRBD2, 8 bases. Germline V gives CDR1 SGHTS, CDR2 YDEGEE. V was shortened by 5 bases and J by 4 bases, with 18 bases between the two germline ends. This CDR3 comprises 15 residues.

This clone showed up just a few times. The chain joins TRBV30 to TRBJ2-3; 7 positions match TRBD2. Per the germline V gene, CDR1 is GTSNPN and CDR2 is SVGIG (reference sequence). Trimming cost V 0 bases and J 5 bases; bases outside gene matches: 5. The CDR3 runs to 14 residues. CDR3 region: CAWSVASGEDTQYF. CDR3 coding DNA: TGTGCCTGGAGTGTTGCCAGCGGGGAAGATACGCAGTATTTT.

V and J are TRBV24-1 and TRBJ2-1; the D is unclear. Trimming cost V 8 bases and J 6 bases, with 10 bases left between them. Germline V gene data show CDR1 as KGHDR and CDR2 as SFDVKD. The CDR3 is 12 residues long. CDR3 sequence: CATIGYGNEQFF. DNA for the CDR3: TGTGCCACCATTGGTTACGGCAATGAGCAGTTCTTC.

CDR3 nucleotides: TGTGCCAGCAGTTTTTTTGGAGTGTCCTTTTACGAGCAGTACTTC. The encoded protein is CASSFFGVSFYEQYF. This chain joins TRBV28 and TRBJ2-7; no firm D call. Germline CDR1 is MDHEN and CDR2 is SYDVKM. The CDR3 is 15 amino acids. With 3 bases removed from V and 4 bases from J, the gap between germline ends came to 16 bases.

The rearrangement links TRBV12-3 or TRBV12-4 to TRBJ2-2, with TRBD1 as a possible D gene (6 bases). The CDR3 consists of 11 residues. V lost 8 bases to trimming and J lost 6 bases, with 7 bases between them. The CDR3 DNA follows: TGTGCCAGCGGGGGCTCCGGGGAGCTGTTTTTT. It is translated as CASGGSGELFF.

This chain connects TRBV30 to TRBJ2-2; 9 positions agree with TRBD1. The CDR3 has 12 amino acids. Trimming at V came to 5 bases and at J to 9 bases, leaving 4 bases not matched to a gene. Germline CDR1 GTSNPN, CDR2 SVGIG (reference sequence). The CDR3 loop is CAWSQGARELFF. Written as DNA, the CDR3 is TGTGCCTGGTCACAGGGGGCGAGGGAGCTGTTTTTT.

Regarding this clone: The germline gene is not matched at one end of the junction; a read error may be the cause. This sequence joins TRBV4-1 and TRBJ2-7; 8 nucleotides match TRBD1. The germline gives CDR1 MGHRA, CDR2 YSYEKL. The CDR3 spans 18 residues. The CDR3 DNA reads as TGCGCCAGCAGCCAAGACGCTTCCTACAGGGGGGCGCGGTACGGGCAGTACTTC. As protein: CASSQDASYRGARYGQYF.

The chain combines TRBV19 with TRBJ1-1; unclear D gene. The CDR3 has 13 amino acids. From germline, CDR1 is LNHDA and CDR2 SQIVND (reference sequence). Trimming removed 7 bases at V and 4 bases at J, with 13 bases between. CDR3 residues: CASTFRRATEAFF. The CDR3 DNA follows: TGTGCCAGTACGTTTAGGAGGGCCACTGAAGCTTTCTTT.

This chain connects TRBV11-3 to TRBJ2-5, with a tentative D call TRBD2 (7 bases). The CDR3 is 14 residues long. Trimming stripped 6 bases from V and 3 bases from J, with 14 bases between. The germline gives CDR1 SGHNT, CDR2 YENEEA. CDR3 amino acids: CASRGRGVKETQYF. As DNA, the CDR3 is TGTGCCAGCAGAGGGAGGGGGGTTAAAGAGACCCAGTACTTC.

V gene TRBV6-5 combines with J gene TRBJ1-2; 12 positions agree with TRBD1. CDR1 and CDR2 from the germline V gene are MNHEY and SVGAGI. The CDR3 length is 16 residues. Germline trimming cut 4 bases from V and 5 bases from J; bases unmatched to any gene: 8. The CDR3 nucleotides read TGTGCCAGCAGTTCCGGGACAGGGGGCCGAGGGTATGGCTACACCTTC. Amino acid sequence: CASSSGTGGRGYGYTF.

The chain is built from TRBV28 and TRBJ2-1; D might be TRBD1 (6 bases). Trimming left V 5 bases short and J 9 bases short, with 11 bases between. This CDR3 has 12 residues. Germline assignment: CDR1 MDHEN and CDR2 SYDVKM. The CDR3 reads CASSDQGIEQFF. CDR3 coding DNA: TGTGCCAGCAGTGACCAGGGGATTGAGCAGTTCTTC.

The chain joins TRBV19 to TRBJ2-5; D is possibly TRBD2 (7 bases). The CDR3 has 15 amino acids. Germline values: CDR1 LNHDA, CDR2 SQIVND (reference sequence). V lost 4 bases and J lost 5, with 17 bases in between. The CDR3 nucleotides read TGTGCCAGTAGTACCGGTAGGGGGGGGCATGAGACCCAGTACTTC. Translation: CASSTGRGGHETQYF.

J is TRBJ2-1 and V is TRBV6-5; possible D gene TRBD2, 6 bases. Germline V gene lookup returns CDR1 MNHEY and CDR2 SVGAGI. This CDR3 has 15 amino acids. V was cut by 2 bases and J by 4 bases, with 12 bases left in between. CDR3 in DNA: TGTGCCAGCAGTTACCGCGGGATGGAGTACAATGAGCAGTTCTTC. Amino acid sequence: CASSYRGMEYNEQFF.

The chain has TRBV7-3 and TRBJ2-3; maybe TRBD1 (6 bases). The ends were cut back, 3 bases at V and 4 bases at J, with 8 bases in the middle. The germline CDR1 and CDR2 sequences are SGHTA and FQGTGA. CDR3 length: 13 residues. Written as DNA, the CDR3 is TGTGCCAGCAGCTTGGGGGCATCAGATACGCAGTATTTT. It yields the protein CASSLGASDTQYF.

The rearrangement uses TRBV7-2 and TRBJ1-1; 8 nucleotides agree with TRBD1. The CDR3 is 16 amino acids. V shed 5 bases and J 0 bases; nucleotides not matched to a gene: 8. Germline CDR1 is SGHTA and CDR2 is FQGNSA. The CDR3 here is CASSPQGATMNTEAFF. CDR3 nucleotides: TGTGCCAGCAGCCCGCAGGGGGCGACCATGAACACTGAAGCTTTCTTT.

This chain uses TRBV5-4 with TRBJ1-4; D uncertain. With 2 bases removed from V and 8 bases from J, the gap between germline ends came to 13 bases. The CDR3 runs 14 residues. Germline values: CDR1 SGHNT, CDR2 YYREEE (reference sequence). In DNA, the CDR3 is TGTGCCAGCAGCTTTTCCGGTTTTGAGGAAAAACTGTTTTTT. Amino acid sequence: CASSFSGFEEKLFF. The variable domain in full, completed from reference TRBV5-4 and TRBJ1-4, reads ETGVTQSPTHLIKTRGQQVTLRCSSQSGHNTVSWYQQALGQGPQFIFQYYREEENGRGNFPPRFSGLQFPNYSSELNVNALELDDSALYLCASSFSGFEEKLFFGSGTQLSVL.

The J gene is TRBJ2-3, the V gene TRBV7-3; 15 positions match TRBD2. This CDR3 region has 17 residues. V lost 5 bases and J lost 4; bases outside the gene matches: 7. The germline CDR1 and CDR2 sequences are SGHTA and FQGTGA. CDR3 DNA: TGTGCCAGCAGCCCGGGACTAGCGGGGGGCCGGGCAGATACGCAGTATTTT. It translates to CASSPGLAGGRADTQYF.

Points on this clone: Other DNA sequences in the same sample also yield this CDR3. The V call is TRBV18, the J call TRBJ2-3; D unclear. V was trimmed by 1 base and J by 0 bases, leaving 5 bases between them. The CDR3 covers 14 residues. Per germline, CDR1 KGHSH and CDR2 LQKENI. CDR3 coding DNA: TGTGCCAGCTCACCACTCGGTAGCACAGATACGCAGTATTTT. Its translation: CASSPLGSTDTQYF.

The chain carries TRBV24-1 and TRBJ1-5; 9 positions agree with TRBD1. V trimming: 3 bases; J trimming: 5 bases; junction bases outside the gene matches: 4. This CDR3 has 15 residues. Per the germline V gene, CDR1 is KGHDR and CDR2 is SFDVKD. This CDR3 reads CATSDTRTGDQPQHF. Written as DNA, the CDR3 is TGTGCCACCAGTGATACCAGGACAGGGGATCAGCCCCAGCATTTT.

In its sample, this clone was seen a few times. V gene TRBV24-1 combines with J gene TRBJ1-5; tentative D call: TRBD1 (5 bases). Trimming left V 9 bases short and J 1 base short, with 15 bases between. The CDR3 consists of 15 residues. CDR1 is KGHDR and CDR2 is SFDVKD in the germline V gene. The CDR3 protein is CATRRGSGSNQPQHF. Here the CDR3 DNA reads TGTGCCACCCGGCGGGGGTCGGGAAGCAATCAGCCCCAGCATTTT.

The V call is TRBV5-5, the J call TRBJ1-2; D call uncertain. The V end lost 5 bases, the J end lost 8 bases, and 16 bases lay between the germline ends. This CDR3 has 13 residues. The germline V gene encodes CDR1 SGHKS and CDR2 YYEKEE (reference sequence). CDR3 region: CASRLRGFSGYTF. The CDR3 nucleotides read TGTGCCAGCAGGCTACGGGGATTTTCGGGCTACACCTTC.

This rearrangement joins TRBV5-1 to TRBJ1-3, with 8 bases fitting TRBD1. The CDR3 has 16 amino acids. Germline loops: CDR1 SGHRS, CDR2 YFSETQ. Trimming cost V 4 bases and J 2 bases; bases outside gene matches: 8. The CDR3 DNA is TGCGCCAGCAGCCCAATGACAGGGGAGCCTGGAAACACCATATATTTT. Its protein product is CASSPMTGEPGNTIYF.

This clone was recorded only once. V and J are TRBV10-3 and TRBJ2-1, with TRBD2 as a possible D gene (6 bases). The CDR3 consists of 16 residues. Trimming left V 3 bases short and J 0 bases short, with 12 bases between. The germline gives CDR1 ENHRY, CDR2 SYGVKD. This CDR3 is CAISETSRSSYNEQFF. The CDR3 DNA is TGTGCCATCAGTGAAACTAGCCGAAGCTCCTACAATGAGCAGTTCTTC.